The 4 T cell receptor beta chains below all came from one sample that was sequenced in a study of technical replicates of blood from several donors. Repertoires were generated with immunoSEQ multiplex PCR, while TCRdb's copy carries only in-frame clones and drops some. The sample lists around 12,000 clones, 90% to 95% occurring once. The sequencing sample was made of PBMCs. These TCRs come from a human donor in good health.

In this sample, this clone turned up a few times. This chain uses TRBV6-1 with TRBJ1-1; D gene uncertain. V lost 1 base, J lost 3 bases, and 27 bases lay in between. In germline, CDR1 is MNHNS, CDR2 SASEGT. The CDR3 length is 20 residues. The CDR3 reads CASSEEPAGYLAGLYTEAFF. The CDR3 nucleotides read TGTGCCAGCAGTGAAGAGCCGGCGGGTTATCTGGCAGGTTTGTACACTGAAGCTTTCTTT.

CDR3 region: CASSLSVNQPQHF. The CDR3, as DNA: TGTGCCAGCAGTTTATCCGTCAATCAGCCCCAGCATTTT. V gene TRBV27 combines with J gene TRBJ1-5; D is unclear. Looked up from germline, CDR1 is MNHEY and CDR2 is SMNVEV (reference sequence). The CDR3 length is 13 residues. The V end was cut by 0 bases, the J end by 3 bases, with 3 bases between.

The chain uses TRBV5-1 and TRBJ1-3; D is perhaps TRBD1 (6 bases). The germline gives CDR1 SGHRS, CDR2 YFSETQ. Trimming cost V 1 base and J 0 bases, with 11 bases left between them. CDR3 length: 16 amino acids. In nucleotides, the CDR3 is TGCGCCAGCAGCTTGCCACAGGGCCCCTCTGGAAACACCATATATTTT. Protein product: CASSLPQGPSGNTIYF.

The rearrangement joins TRBV5-8 to TRBJ1-4; 9 bases fit TRBD1. The V and J ends lost 0 bases and 8 bases, in that order; junction bases with no gene match: 5. The germline V gene encodes CDR1 SGHTS and CDR2 YDEGEE. This CDR3 spans 15 amino acids. CDR3 sequence: CASSLGDREVEKLFF. The DNA for the CDR3 is TGTGCCAGCAGCTTGGGGGACAGGGAAGTAGAAAAACTGTTTTTT.